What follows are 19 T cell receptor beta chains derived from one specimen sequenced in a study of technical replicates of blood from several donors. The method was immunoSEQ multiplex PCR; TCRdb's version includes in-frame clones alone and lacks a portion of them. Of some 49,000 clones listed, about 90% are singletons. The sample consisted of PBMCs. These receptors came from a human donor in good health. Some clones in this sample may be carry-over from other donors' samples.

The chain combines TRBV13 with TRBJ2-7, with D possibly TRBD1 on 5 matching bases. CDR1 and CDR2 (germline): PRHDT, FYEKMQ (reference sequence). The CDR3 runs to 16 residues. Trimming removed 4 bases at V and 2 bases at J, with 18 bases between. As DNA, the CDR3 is TGTGCCAGCAGCTCAGCCCGAGGCAGGGTCACCTACGAGCAGTACTTC. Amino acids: CASSSARGRVTYEQYF.

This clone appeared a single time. CDR3 protein: CASWTGGHTNYGYTF. Here the CDR3 DNA reads TGTGCCAGCTGGACAGGGGGGCATACTAACTATGGCTACACCTTC. V is TRBV7-9 and J is TRBJ1-2; 10 bases are shared with TRBD1. The CDR3 contains 15 residues. Per germline, CDR1 SEHNR and CDR2 FQNEAQ (reference sequence). V lost 8 bases to trimming and J lost 0 bases; unmatched junction nucleotides: 6.

The CDR3 spells CASSLGGSPYNEQFF. The CDR3 DNA sequence: TGTGCCAGCAGCTTGGGCGGGAGTCCCTACAATGAGCAGTTCTTC. The rearrangement uses TRBV7-7 and TRBJ2-1; 7 nucleotides agree with TRBD2. V lost 3 bases, J lost 2 bases, and 4 bases stayed unmatched. The CDR3 is 15 residues long. Germline V gene data show CDR1 as SSHAT and CDR2 as FNYEAQ (reference sequence). The full variable domain, with the rest looked up from reference TRBV7-7 and TRBJ2-1, is GAGVSQSPRYKVTKRGQDVTLRCDPISSHATLYWYQQALGQGPEFLTYFNYEAQPDKSGLPSDRFSAERPEGSISTLTIQRTEQRDSAMYRCASSLGGSPYNEQFFGPGTRLTVL.

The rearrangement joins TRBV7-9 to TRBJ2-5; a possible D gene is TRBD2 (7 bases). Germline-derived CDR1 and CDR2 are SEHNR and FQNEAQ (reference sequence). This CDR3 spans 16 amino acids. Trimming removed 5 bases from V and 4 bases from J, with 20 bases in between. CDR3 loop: CASSVLRIRGAETQYF. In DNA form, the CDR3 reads TGTGCCAGCAGCGTCCTAAGGATCCGGGGGGCAGAGACCCAGTACTTC.

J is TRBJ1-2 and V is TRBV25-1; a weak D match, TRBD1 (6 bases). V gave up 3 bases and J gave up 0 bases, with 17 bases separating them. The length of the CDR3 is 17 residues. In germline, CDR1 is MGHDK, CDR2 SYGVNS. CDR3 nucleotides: TGTGCCAGCAGTGAGACGGGCAGGGGTTTCCCTAACTATGGCTACACCTTC. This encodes CASSETGRGFPNYGYTF.

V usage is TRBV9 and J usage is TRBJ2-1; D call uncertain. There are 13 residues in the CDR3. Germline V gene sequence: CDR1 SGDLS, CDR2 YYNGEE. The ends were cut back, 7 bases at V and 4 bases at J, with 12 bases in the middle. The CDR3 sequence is CASATLPYNEQFF. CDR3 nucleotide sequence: TGTGCCAGCGCAACCCTACCATACAATGAGCAGTTCTTC.

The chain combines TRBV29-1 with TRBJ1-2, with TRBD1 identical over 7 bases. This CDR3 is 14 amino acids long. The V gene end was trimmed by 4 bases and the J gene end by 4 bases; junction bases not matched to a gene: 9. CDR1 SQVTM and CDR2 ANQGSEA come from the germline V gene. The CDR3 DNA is TGCAGCGTTGGAATAGGGGGCGCCAGCTATGGCTACACCTTC. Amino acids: CSVGIGGASYGYTF.

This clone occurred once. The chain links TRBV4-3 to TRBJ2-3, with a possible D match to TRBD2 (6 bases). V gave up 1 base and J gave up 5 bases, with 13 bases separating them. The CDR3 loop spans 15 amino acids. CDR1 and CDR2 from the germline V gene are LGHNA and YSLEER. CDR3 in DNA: TGCGCCAGCAGCCAAGGACTAGTACTAGGAGATACGCAGTATTTT. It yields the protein CASSQGLVLGDTQYF.

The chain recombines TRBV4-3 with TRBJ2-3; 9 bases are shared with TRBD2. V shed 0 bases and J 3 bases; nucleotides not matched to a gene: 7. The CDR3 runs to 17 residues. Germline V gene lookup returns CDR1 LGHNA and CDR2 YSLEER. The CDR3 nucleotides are TGCGCCAGCAGCCAAGATCTTGGCGGGGGGGGGACAGATACGCAGTATTTT. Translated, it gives CASSQDLGGGGTDTQYF.

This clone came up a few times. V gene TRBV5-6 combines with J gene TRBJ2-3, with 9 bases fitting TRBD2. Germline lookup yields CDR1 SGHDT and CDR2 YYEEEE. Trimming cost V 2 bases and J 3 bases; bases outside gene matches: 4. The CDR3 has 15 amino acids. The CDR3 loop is CASSFSSGGTDTQYF. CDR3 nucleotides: TGTGCCAGCAGCTTCAGTAGCGGGGGTACAGATACGCAGTATTTT. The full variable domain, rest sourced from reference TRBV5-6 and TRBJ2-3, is DAGVTQSPTHLIKTRGQQVTLRCSPKSGHDTVSWYQQALGQGPQFIFQYYEEEERQRGNFPDRFSGHQFPNYSSELNVNALLLGDSALYLCASSFSSGGTDTQYFGPGTRLTVL.

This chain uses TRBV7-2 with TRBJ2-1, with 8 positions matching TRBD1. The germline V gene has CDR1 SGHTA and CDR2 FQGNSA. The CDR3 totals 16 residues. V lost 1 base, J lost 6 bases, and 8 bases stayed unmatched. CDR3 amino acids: CASSLGARGLGNEQFF. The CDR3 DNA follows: TGTGCCAGCAGCTTAGGGGCCAGGGGGCTCGGCAATGAGCAGTTCTTC.

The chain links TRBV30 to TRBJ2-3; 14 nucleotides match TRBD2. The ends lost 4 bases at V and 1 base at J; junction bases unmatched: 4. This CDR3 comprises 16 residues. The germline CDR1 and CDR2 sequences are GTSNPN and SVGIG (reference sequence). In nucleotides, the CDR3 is TGTGCCTGGAAGAAGGGACTAGCGGGAGGCACAGATACGCAGTATTTT. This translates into CAWKKGLAGGTDTQYF.

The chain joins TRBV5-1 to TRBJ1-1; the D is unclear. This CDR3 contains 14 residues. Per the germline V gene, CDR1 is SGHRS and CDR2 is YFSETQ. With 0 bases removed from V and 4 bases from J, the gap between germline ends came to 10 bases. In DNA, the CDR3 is TGCGCCAGCAGCTTGGGTCCGGAGGCCACTGAAGCTTTCTTT. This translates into CASSLGPEATEAFF.

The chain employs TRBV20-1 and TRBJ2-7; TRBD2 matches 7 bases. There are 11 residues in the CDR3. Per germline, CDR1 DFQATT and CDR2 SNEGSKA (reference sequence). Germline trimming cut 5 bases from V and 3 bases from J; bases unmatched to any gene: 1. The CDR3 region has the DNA TGCAGTGCTGCTAGCGGCTACGAGCAGTACTTC. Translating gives CSAASGYEQYF.

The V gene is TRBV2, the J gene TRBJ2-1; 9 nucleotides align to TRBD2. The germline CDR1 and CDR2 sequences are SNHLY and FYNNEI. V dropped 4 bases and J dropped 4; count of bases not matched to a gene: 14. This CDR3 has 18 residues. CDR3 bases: TGTGCCAGCAGTGCGAATAGCGGGAGTCTGTGGAAATACAATGAGCAGTTCTTC. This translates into CASSANSGSLWKYNEQFF.

CDR3 sequence (DNA): TGTGCCAGCAGCAAACTTGGGACAGGAGGTAGCAATCAGCCCCAGCATTTT. Translation: CASSKLGTGGSNQPQHF. The chain uses TRBV27 and TRBJ1-5; 8 bases fit TRBD1. The length of the CDR3 is 17 residues. V dropped 6 bases and J dropped 0; count of bases not matched to a gene: 10. Germline values: CDR1 MNHEY, CDR2 SMNVEV (reference sequence).

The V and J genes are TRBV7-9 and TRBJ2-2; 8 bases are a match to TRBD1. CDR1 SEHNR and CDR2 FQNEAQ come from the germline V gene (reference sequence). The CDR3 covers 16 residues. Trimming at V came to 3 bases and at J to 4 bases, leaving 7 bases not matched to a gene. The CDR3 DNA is TGTGCCAGCAGCTTGACGACAGGGGTACGCACCGGGGAGCTGTTTTTT. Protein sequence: CASSLTTGVRTGELFF.

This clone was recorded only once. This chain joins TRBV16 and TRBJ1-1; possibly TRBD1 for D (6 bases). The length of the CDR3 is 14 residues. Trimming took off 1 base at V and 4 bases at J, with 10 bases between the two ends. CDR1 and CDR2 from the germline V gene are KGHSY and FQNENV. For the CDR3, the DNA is TGTGCCAGCAGCCAATTGCCAGGGGTCACTGAAGCTTTCTTT. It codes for CASSQLPGVTEAFF.

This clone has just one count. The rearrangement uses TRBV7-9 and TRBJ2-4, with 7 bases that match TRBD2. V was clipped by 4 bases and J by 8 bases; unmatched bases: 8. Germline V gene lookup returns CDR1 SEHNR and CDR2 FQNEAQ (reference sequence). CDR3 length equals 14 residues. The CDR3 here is CASSSRGRGYIQYF. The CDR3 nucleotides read TGTGCCAGCAGCTCCCGGGGGAGGGGATACATTCAGTACTTC.